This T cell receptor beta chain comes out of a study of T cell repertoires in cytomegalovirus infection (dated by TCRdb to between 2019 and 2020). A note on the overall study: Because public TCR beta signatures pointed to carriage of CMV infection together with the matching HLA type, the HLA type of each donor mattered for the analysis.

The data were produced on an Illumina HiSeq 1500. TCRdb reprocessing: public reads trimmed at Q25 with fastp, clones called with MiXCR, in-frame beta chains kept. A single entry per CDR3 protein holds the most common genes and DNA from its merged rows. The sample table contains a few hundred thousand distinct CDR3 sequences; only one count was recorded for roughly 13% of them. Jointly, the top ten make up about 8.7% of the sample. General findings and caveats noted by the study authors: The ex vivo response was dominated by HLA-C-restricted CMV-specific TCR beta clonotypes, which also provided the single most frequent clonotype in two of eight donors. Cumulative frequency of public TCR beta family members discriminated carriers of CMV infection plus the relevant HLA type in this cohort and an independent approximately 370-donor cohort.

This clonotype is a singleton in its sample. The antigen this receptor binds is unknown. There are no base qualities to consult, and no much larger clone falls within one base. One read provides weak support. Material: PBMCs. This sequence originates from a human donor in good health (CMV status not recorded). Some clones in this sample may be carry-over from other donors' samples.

The CDR3 amino acid sequence is: CASSPHRGPYEQYF. The DNA is TGTGCCAGCAGCCCTCACAGGGGGCCGTACGAGCAGTACTTC. The sequence links TRBV7-3 to TRBJ2-7, with TRBD1 matching 9 junction bases. CDR3 length: 14 amino acids, cysteine to phenylalanine. The retained sequence is limited to the CDR3, 42 bases, with the frame set at the first base. V and J are trimmed by 5 bases and 4 bases, and the gene matches miss 6 bases of the junction. Via the germline V gene, CDR1 is SGHTA and CDR2 FQGTGA.